The 16 T cell receptor beta chains reported below all come from one sample, sequenced in a study of cytomegalovirus exposure and HLA in healthy donors. The study ran its PCR with 60 Vbeta and 13 Jbeta primers. The assay was immunoSEQ multiplex PCR, and TCRdb's table has in-frame clones only and misses some. The table records some 200,000 clones, roughly 77% of them present only once. The sequenced sample was PBMCs. The receptors derive from a male donor in good health and CMV-seropositive.

The CDR3 region is CASSVGLAEVNEQFF. In nucleotides, the CDR3 is TGTGCCAGCAGCGTAGGGCTAGCGGAAGTCAATGAGCAGTTCTTC. The V call is TRBV9, the J call TRBJ2-1; TRBD2 agrees at 7 bases. This CDR3 has 15 residues. Germline loops: CDR1 SGDLS, CDR2 YYNGEE. V dropped 0 bases and J dropped 6; count of bases not matched to a gene: 6.

The CDR3 protein is CASKETDSNQPQHF. For the CDR3, the DNA is TGTGCCAGCAAAGAAACAGATAGCAATCAGCCCCAGCATTTT. The V gene is TRBV2, the J gene TRBJ1-5; D not certain. Per the germline V gene, CDR1 is SNHLY and CDR2 is FYNNEI. This CDR3 has 14 amino acids. Trimming shortened V by 7 bases and J by 0 bases, and 10 bases separated the two germline ends.

This rearrangement joins TRBV5-1 to TRBJ2-1; perhaps TRBD1 as D (5 bases). V was cut by 0 bases and J by 5 bases, with 6 bases left in between. The CDR3 sequence is 13 residues long. CDR1 and CDR2 from the germline V gene are SGHRS and YFSETQ. CDR3 coding DNA: TGCGCCAGCAGCTTGGTAGGGGACAATGAGCAGTTCTTC. This translates into CASSLVGDNEQFF.

This rearrangement joins TRBV11-1 to TRBJ2-7, with 11 positions matching TRBD2. This CDR3 contains 15 residues. Unmatched junction bases numbered 5, after V lost 5 bases and J lost 2 bases. Germline V gene sequence: CDR1 SGHAT, CDR2 FQDESV (reference sequence). The CDR3 nucleotides are TGTGCCAGCAGCCCGTCGGGACTAGCGGCCTACGAGCAGTACTTC. It codes for CASSPSGLAAYEQYF.

The chain recombines TRBV5-1 with TRBJ2-2; the match to TRBD2 covers 8 bases. Germline V gene sequence: CDR1 SGHRS, CDR2 YFSETQ. V was clipped by 4 bases and J by 2 bases; unmatched bases: 7. This CDR3 is 16 amino acids long. Here the CDR3 DNA reads TGCGCCAGCAGCGGCAGTCTAGCGGGTAACACCGGGGAGCTGTTTTTT. Translation: CASSGSLAGNTGELFF.

V gene TRBV5-4 combines with J gene TRBJ2-5; 11 bases agree with TRBD2. V gave up 3 bases and J gave up 4 bases; unmatched junction bases: 2. There are 14 residues in the CDR3. The germline CDR1 and CDR2 sequences are SGHNT and YYREEE (reference sequence). The CDR3 nucleotides read TGTGCCAGCAGCTACCTAGCGGGAGGAGAGACCCAGTACTTC. It yields the protein CASSYLAGGETQYF.

This clone has only one observation. The chain couples TRBV15 to TRBJ1-3; no definite D call. CDR3 length: 13 amino acids. Germline CDR1 LNHNV, CDR2 YYDKDF (reference sequence). The V gene lost 0 bases and the J gene lost 4 bases, with 4 bases spanning the gap. This CDR3 is CATSRDTGNTIYF. The CDR3 nucleotides read TGTGCCACCAGCAGAGATACAGGAAACACCATATATTTT.

This chain joins TRBV6-5 and TRBJ1-1; 8 bases are a match to TRBD1. The length of the CDR3 is 15 residues. Trimming removed 4 bases from V and 6 bases from J; junction bases left unmatched: 10. CDR1 and CDR2 (germline): MNHEY, SVGAGI. The CDR3 DNA is TGTGCCAGCAGTTTTTACGGACAGGGAGGCTCTGAAGCTTTCTTT. As protein: CASSFYGQGGSEAFF.

The genes are TRBV11-2 and TRBJ2-7; D perhaps matches TRBD2 (6 bases). This CDR3 contains 13 residues. Germline assignment: CDR1 SGHAT and CDR2 FQNNGV. The V end was cut by 3 bases, the J end by 0 bases, with 6 bases between. CDR3 region: CASSFGSSYEQYF. The CDR3 DNA follows: TGTGCCAGCAGCTTCGGGAGCTCCTACGAGCAGTACTTC.

The rearrangement joins TRBV5-4 to TRBJ1-1, with TRBD1 as a possible D gene (6 bases). The V gene's germline CDR1 is SGHNT and CDR2 YYREEE (reference sequence). CDR3 length: 15 residues. Trimming stripped 4 bases from V and 3 bases from J, with 16 bases between. This CDR3 is CASSAVEQGYTEAFF. The CDR3 DNA is TGTGCCAGCAGCGCCGTCGAACAGGGTTACACTGAAGCTTTCTTT.

This sequence joins TRBV4-2 and TRBJ2-5; unclear D gene. CDR1 is LGHNA and CDR2 is YNFKEQ in the germline V gene. V was trimmed by 0 bases and J by 5 bases, leaving 7 bases between them. This CDR3 spans 13 amino acids. The CDR3 spells CASSQDSRETQYF. The DNA of the CDR3 is TGTGCCAGCAGCCAAGATTCTCGGGAGACCCAGTACTTC.

V gene TRBV7-2 combines with J gene TRBJ1-5; 7 nucleotides align to TRBD1. The CDR3 is 14 residues long. Germline assignment: CDR1 SGHTA and CDR2 FQGNSA. V trimming: 2 bases; J trimming: 8 bases; junction bases outside the gene matches: 6. CDR3 bases: TGTGCCAGCAGCTTACAGGGGGTGGATGAGCCCCAGCATTTT. This codes for CASSLQGVDEPQHF.

The chain links TRBV7-9 to TRBJ1-4; 7 nucleotides align to TRBD1. The CDR3 spans 14 residues. Germline V gene lookup returns CDR1 SEHNR and CDR2 FQNEAQ (reference sequence). V trimming: 5 bases; J trimming: 10 bases; junction bases outside the gene matches: 10. CDR3 loop: CASSRDSLNGKLFF. The CDR3, as DNA: TGTGCCAGCAGCCGGGACAGCCTAAACGGAAAACTGTTTTTT.

This chain links TRBV6-6 with TRBJ1-1, with 7 bases aligning to TRBD1. The J segment lost 4 bases and the V segment lost 0 bases, leaving 2 bases of the junction unmatched. This CDR3 spans 14 amino acids. Germline V lookup: CDR1 MNHNY, CDR2 SVGAGI (reference sequence). CDR3: CASSYSAGGTEAFF. CDR3 DNA: TGTGCCAGCAGTTACTCTGCAGGGGGCACTGAAGCTTTCTTT.

The rearrangement uses TRBV5-1 and TRBJ1-2; D not resolved. In germline, CDR1 is SGHRS, CDR2 YFSETQ. The V and J ends lost 0 bases and 8 bases respectively, with 11 bases between them. CDR3 length: 13 amino acids. The CDR3 here is CASSLVGESGYTF. For the CDR3, the DNA is TGCGCCAGCAGCTTGGTCGGGGAATCAGGCTACACCTTC.

The gene calls are TRBV6-1 and TRBJ1-1; D is possibly TRBD1 (5 bases). The CDR3 consists of 16 residues. V lost 7 bases to trimming and J lost 1 base, with 19 bases between them. CDR1 and CDR2 from the germline V gene are MNHNS and SASEGT. Here the CDR3 reads CASNDLFGGGNTEAFF. The CDR3 DNA follows: TGTGCCAGCAATGACCTTTTCGGGGGGGGGAACACTGAAGCTTTCTTT.